This TCR beta chain was retrieved from a study of neurological immune-mediated disorders. Study-wide points: Across subjects, expanded clones had no CDR3 amino acid sequences in common, pointing to private repertoires in all groups.

Many counts were recorded for this clonotype. Its antigen remains unknown. The V and J ends lost 0 bases and 2 bases respectively, with 8 bases between them. The CDR3 sequence is 14 residues long. CDR1 is SGHRS and CDR2 is YFSETQ in the germline V gene. TCRdb used MiXCR to reprocess the 5' RACE reads, holding one entry per CDR3 protein. The sample holds 50,000 to 75,000 distinct CDR3 sequences, 4.1% seen once. The J gene is TRBJ1-2, the V gene TRBV5-1; D is ambiguous. The sample consisted of PBMCs. The receptor was derived from a man aged 45-60 years with multiple sclerosis. The CDR3 reads CASSLEWRNYGYTF. The CDR3 DNA sequence: TGCGCCAGCAGCTTGGAATGGAGAAACTATGGCTACACCTTC.